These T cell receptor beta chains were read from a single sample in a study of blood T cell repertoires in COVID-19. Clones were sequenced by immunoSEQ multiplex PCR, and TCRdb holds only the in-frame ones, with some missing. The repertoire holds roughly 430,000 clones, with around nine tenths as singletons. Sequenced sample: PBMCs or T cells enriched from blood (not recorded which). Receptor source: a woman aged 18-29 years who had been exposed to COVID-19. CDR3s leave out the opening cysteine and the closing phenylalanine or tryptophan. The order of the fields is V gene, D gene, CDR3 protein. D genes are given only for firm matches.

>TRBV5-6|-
ASSLRSGTDTQY
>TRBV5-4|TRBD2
ASSLISGLASYEQY
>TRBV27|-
ASSLMGAADTEAF
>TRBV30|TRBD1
AWSVQGGNQPQH
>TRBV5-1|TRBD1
ASEKGQGTYNEQF
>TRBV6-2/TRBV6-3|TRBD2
ASSPRLAGVYNEQF
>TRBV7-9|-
ASSFHRDDEKLF
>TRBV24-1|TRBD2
ATSASGRSYEQY
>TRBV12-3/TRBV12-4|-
ASSFARNEKLF
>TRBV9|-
ASSVGGDPTEAF
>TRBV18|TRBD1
ASSPLDRVDYEQY
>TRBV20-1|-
SARSNFGQY
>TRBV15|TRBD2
ATSRGGTSGSYEQY
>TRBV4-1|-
ASSQGTEGWAYEQY
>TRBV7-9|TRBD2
ASSVPGTSGSGRTGELF
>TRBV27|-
ASSLLPGPGSGNTIY
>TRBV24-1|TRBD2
ATSGGSYEQY
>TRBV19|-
ASSISGELF
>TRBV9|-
ASSGGLGPGETQY
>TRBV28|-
ASSFSGNQPQH
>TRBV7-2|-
ASSLGASDTQY
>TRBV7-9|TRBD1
ASSPGTVGRVVDRYEQY
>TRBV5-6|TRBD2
ASSPIAGVVSGTDTQY
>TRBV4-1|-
ASSQASTVNYGYT
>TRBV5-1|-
ASSLEVGGRGTDTQY
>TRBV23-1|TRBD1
ASSQSGQGRNEKLF
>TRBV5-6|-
ASSRGFYSNQPQH
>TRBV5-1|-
ASSFYGLETQY
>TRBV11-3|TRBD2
ASSSGGSSYEQY
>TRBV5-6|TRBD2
ASSLLSGRAGETQY
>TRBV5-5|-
ASSKRYGELF
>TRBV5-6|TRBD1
ASSPGTGGPTSSQF
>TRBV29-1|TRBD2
SARAGALNTGELF
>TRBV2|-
ASSDFLRNEKLF
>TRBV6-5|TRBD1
ASSYARGQANYGYT